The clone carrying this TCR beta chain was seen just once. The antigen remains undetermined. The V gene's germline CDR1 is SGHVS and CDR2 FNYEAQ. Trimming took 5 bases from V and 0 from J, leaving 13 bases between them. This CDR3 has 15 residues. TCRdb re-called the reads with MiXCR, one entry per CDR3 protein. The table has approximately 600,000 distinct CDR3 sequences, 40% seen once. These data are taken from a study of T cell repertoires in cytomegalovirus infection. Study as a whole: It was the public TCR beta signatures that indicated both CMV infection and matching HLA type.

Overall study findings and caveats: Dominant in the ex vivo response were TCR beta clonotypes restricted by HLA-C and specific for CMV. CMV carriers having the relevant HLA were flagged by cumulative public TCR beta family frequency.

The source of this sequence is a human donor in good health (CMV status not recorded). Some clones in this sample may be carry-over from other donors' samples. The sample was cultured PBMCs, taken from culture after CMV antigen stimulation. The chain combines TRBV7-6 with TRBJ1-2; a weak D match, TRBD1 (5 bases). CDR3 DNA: TGTGCCAGCAGCCGGGGCGGGTCGGCTAACTATGGCTACACCTTC. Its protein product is CASSRGGSANYGYTF.